The 31 T cell receptor beta chains below all came from one sample that was sequenced in a study of blood T cell repertoires in COVID-19. Libraries were prepared by immunoSEQ multiplex PCR; TCRdb keeps only in-frame clonotypes and omits some of them. The table includes about 97,000 clones, around 90% detected once. The sample comprised peripheral blood. The receptors come from a man aged 45 to 65 with COVID-19, enrolled during active disease.

The V call is TRBV27, the J call TRBJ1-2, with 7 nucleotides matching TRBD1. V was pared by 5 bases and J by 6 bases, with 6 bases of the junction left unmatched. The CDR3 runs 13 residues. The V gene's germline CDR1 is MNHEY and CDR2 SMNVEV (reference sequence). CDR3 sequence reads: CASSMTGFDGYTF. The CDR3 DNA reads as TGTGCCAGCAGTATGACAGGGTTCGATGGCTACACCTTC.

The V gene is TRBV9, the J gene TRBJ2-1; no reliable D call. The CDR3 spans 16 residues. Germline CDR1 SGDLS, CDR2 YYNGEE. Trimming shortened V by 0 bases and J by 1 base, and 11 bases separated the two germline ends. The CDR3 DNA sequence: TGTGCCAGCAGCGTAGGAGGAACATTTTCCTACAATGAGCAGTTCTTC. Translated: CASSVGGTFSYNEQFF. Full variable domain (rest looked up from reference TRBV9 and TRBJ2-1): DSGVTQTPKHLITATGQRVTLRCSPRSGDLSVYWYQQSLDQGLQFLIQYYNGEERAKGNILERFSAQQFPDLHSELNLSSLELGDSALYFCASSVGGTFSYNEQFFGPGTRLTVL.

V gene TRBV7-9 combines with J gene TRBJ1-5, with TRBD1 matching over 10 bases. CDR1 SEHNR and CDR2 FQNEAQ come from the germline V gene (reference sequence). V shed 3 bases, J shed 3 bases, and the junction held 5 bases outside the gene matches. The length of the CDR3 is 16 residues. The CDR3 nucleotides are TGTGCCAGCAGCTTGGGACAGGGGAACTACAATCAGCCCCAGCATTTT. It codes for CASSLGQGNYNQPQHF.

This clone was detected a few times. The chain uses TRBV28 and TRBJ1-6; a weak D match, TRBD1 (5 bases). CDR3 length: 15 residues. Germline V gives CDR1 MDHEN, CDR2 SYDVKM. V lost 3 bases and J 8 bases, leaving 14 bases between the germline ends. The CDR3 sequence is CASSFRIRGDSPLHF. As DNA, the CDR3 is TGTGCCAGCAGTTTTCGCATAAGGGGCGATTCACCCCTCCACTTT.

In this sample, this clone turned up once. V gene TRBV3-1 (or the pseudogene TRBV3-2) combines with J gene TRBJ2-7; 12 bases are shared with TRBD2. Germline trimming cut 1 base from V and 4 bases from J; bases unmatched to any gene: 11. Germline V gene sequence: CDR1 LGHDT, CDR2 YNNKEL (reference sequence). CDR3 size: 18 residues. CDR3 protein: CASSQANLGLAGNYEQYF. CDR3 DNA sequence: TGTGCCAGCAGCCAAGCAAACTTAGGACTAGCGGGGAATTACGAGCAGTACTTC.

This chain links TRBV7-2 with TRBJ2-2; 8 bases map to TRBD1. Germline CDR1 and CDR2: SGHTA and FQGNSA. CDR3 length equals 14 residues. J gave up 0 bases and V 9 bases, and 3 bases lay outside the gene matches. The CDR3 here is CASRQGSNTGELFF. CDR3 nucleotide sequence: TGTGCCAGTAGACAGGGGTCGAACACCGGGGAGCTGTTTTTT.

The chain joins TRBV10-1 to TRBJ2-1; 10 bases align to TRBD2. The germline CDR1 and CDR2 sequences are WNHNN and SYGVQD (reference sequence). Trimming removed 4 bases from V and 2 bases from J; junction bases left unmatched: 5. The CDR3 runs to 16 residues. The chain's CDR3 is CASSGIAGGPYNEQFF. The CDR3 region has the DNA TGCGCCAGCAGTGGCATAGCGGGGGGCCCCTACAATGAGCAGTTCTTC.

V is TRBV18 and J is TRBJ1-1; 7 nucleotides align to TRBD1. From germline, CDR1 is KGHSH and CDR2 LQKENI. The CDR3 contains 14 residues. The ends lost 3 bases at V and 2 bases at J; junction bases unmatched: 3. The CDR3 here is CASSPGTANTEAFF. The CDR3 nucleotides are TGTGCCAGCTCACCTGGGACAGCTAACACTGAAGCTTTCTTT.

This rearrangement joins TRBV7-3 to TRBJ1-1, with 7 nucleotides matching TRBD1. This CDR3 contains 13 residues. Germline V gene sequence: CDR1 SGHTA, CDR2 FQGTGA. V trimming: 2 bases; J trimming: 5 bases; junction bases outside the gene matches: 2. As DNA, the CDR3 is TGTGCCAGCAGCTTACAGGGGGATACTGAAGCTTTCTTT. This sequence encodes CASSLQGDTEAFF.

This clone appeared many times. CDR3 amino acids: CASPALMRQEV. The DNA of the CDR3 is TGTGCCAGTCCCGCACTGATGCGGCAAGAAGTC. The genes are TRBV5-6 and TRBJ2-7; unclear D gene. This CDR3 comprises 11 residues. Per the germline V gene, CDR1 is SGHDT and CDR2 is YYEEEE.

The chain joins TRBV14 to TRBJ1-1; D gene unclear. The CDR3 is 14 amino acids. V was cut by 2 bases and J by 1 base, with 8 bases left in between. Germline V gene lookup returns CDR1 SGHDN and CDR2 FVKESK. The chain's CDR3 is CASSQREWNTEAFF. CDR3 bases: TGTGCCAGCAGCCAAAGGGAGTGGAACACTGAAGCTTTCTTT.

Points on this clone: This CDR3 is also generated by other DNA sequences in the sample. The V and J genes are TRBV7-9 and TRBJ1-4, with D uncertain. The CDR3 is made up of 14 amino acids. Between the trimmed V and J ends, which lost 5 bases and 2 bases, there was a span of 9 bases. Germline V lookup: CDR1 SEHNR, CDR2 FQNEAQ (reference sequence). Written as DNA, the CDR3 is TGTGCCAGCAGCCTCGGTGCCACTAATGAAAAACTGTTTTTT. Protein product: CASSLGATNEKLFF.

This chain connects TRBV15 to TRBJ1-4; D is ambiguous. V lost 1 base to trimming and J lost 2 bases, with 5 bases between them. The length of the CDR3 is 14 residues. Germline V gene lookup returns CDR1 LNHNV and CDR2 YYDKDF (reference sequence). The CDR3 reads CATSRAVTNEKLFF. The CDR3 DNA is TGTGCCACCAGCAGAGCCGTTACTAATGAAAAACTGTTTTTT.

The chain links TRBV19 to TRBJ1-6; D might be TRBD1 (6 bases). V lost 1 base and J lost 9, with 13 bases in between. CDR1 is LNHDA, CDR2 SQIVND, per germline (reference sequence). The CDR3 is 15 residues long. CDR3 protein: CASSIARDNRSPLHF. The CDR3 DNA is TGTGCCAGTAGTATAGCAAGGGACAACCGTTCACCCCTCCACTTT. The full variable domain, with the rest looked up from reference TRBV19 and TRBJ1-6, is DGGITQSPKYLFRKEGQNVTLSCEQNLNHDAMYWYRQDPGQGLRLIYYSQIVNDFQKGDIAEGYSVSREKKESFPLTVTSAQKNPTAFYLCASSIARDNRSPLHFGNGTRLTVT.

Here the CDR3 DNA reads TGTGCCAGCAGCTTTAGCGGGGGGGCATCTTCGTCAGATACGCAGTATTTT. It is translated as CASSFSGGASSSDTQYF. This chain joins TRBV5-4 and TRBJ2-3, with 11 bases matching TRBD2. Looked up from germline, CDR1 is SGHNT and CDR2 is YYREEE (reference sequence). This CDR3 has 17 amino acids. V gave up 2 bases and J gave up 4 bases; unmatched junction bases: 9.

The rearrangement links TRBV6-2 or TRBV6-3 to TRBJ2-1, with TRBD1 as a possible D gene (6 bases). Germline V gene data show CDR1 as MNHEY and CDR2 as SVGEGT. The length of the CDR3 is 14 residues. Deletions cut 6 bases from V and 5 bases from J, with 14 bases between. The CDR3 region is CASSPQGSHNEQFF. The CDR3 DNA reads as TGTGCCAGCAGCCCCCAGGGGTCACACAATGAGCAGTTCTTC.

The rearrangement links TRBV30 to TRBJ1-1, with 9 bases matching TRBD1. Germline V gene sequence: CDR1 GTSNPN, CDR2 SVGIG (reference sequence). Trimming cost V 5 bases and J 9 bases; bases outside gene matches: 16. The CDR3 is 15 residues long. The CDR3 spells CAWGTGSAWGTQAFF. For the CDR3, the DNA is TGTGCCTGGGGGACAGGGTCGGCTTGGGGGACGCAAGCTTTCTTT. The whole variable domain, remainder taken from reference TRBV30 and TRBJ1-1, is SQTIHQWPATLVQPVGSPLSLECTVEGTSNPNLYWYRQAAGRGLQLLFYSVGIGQISSEVPQNLSASRPQDRQFILSSKKLLLSDSGFYLCAWGTGSAWGTQAFFGQGTRLTVV.

The chain couples TRBV21-1 to TRBJ2-3; the table's D call, TRBD2, was not checked against the DNA. TRBV21-1 is a pseudogene locus. This CDR3 comprises 14 residues. The CDR3 region is CASSLWTSDYTQYF. CDR3 in DNA: TGTGCCAGCAGCTTATGGACTAGCGATTATACGCAGTATTTT.

This clone is a singleton in its sample. This chain connects TRBV28 to TRBJ2-7, with TRBD1 matching 10 bases. Germline V gives CDR1 MDHEN, CDR2 SYDVKM. The junction had 8 bases not matched to a gene; V was cut back by 6 bases and J by 6 bases. This CDR3 comprises 14 residues. CDR3 residues: CASRSGTGVVEQYF. The CDR3 DNA reads as TGTGCCAGCAGATCCGGGACAGGGGTCGTCGAGCAGTACTTC. Drawing the rest from reference TRBV28 and TRBJ2-7, the complete variable domain is DVKVTQSSRYLVKRTGEKVFLECVQDMDHENMFWYRQDPGLGLRLIYFSYDVKMKEKGDIPEGYSVSREKKERFSLILESASTNQTSMYLCASRSGTGVVEQYFGPGTRLTVT.

V usage is TRBV4-2 and J usage is TRBJ2-1; 11 nucleotides align to TRBD2. Germline trimming cut 1 base from V and 2 bases from J; bases unmatched to any gene: 4. The CDR3 consists of 17 residues. The germline V gene has CDR1 LGHNA and CDR2 YNFKEQ. This CDR3 is CASSQGASGGTYNEQFF. CDR3 nucleotides: TGTGCCAGCAGCCAAGGGGCTAGCGGGGGGACCTACAATGAGCAGTTCTTC.

V is TRBV6-5 and J is TRBJ1-6, with 8 positions matching TRBD1. CDR1 is MNHEY and CDR2 is SVGAGI in the germline V gene. The CDR3 covers 14 residues. V gave up 7 bases and J gave up 5 bases; unmatched junction bases: 4. The CDR3 here is CASKWTGNNSPLHF. The CDR3 DNA sequence: TGTGCCAGCAAATGGACAGGGAATAATTCACCCCTCCACTTT.

This rearrangement joins TRBV7-3 to TRBJ1-5, with D possibly being TRBD1 (5 bases). CDR3 size: 13 residues. The V gene's germline CDR1 is SGHTA and CDR2 FQGTGA. Trimming pared 5 bases from V and 7 bases from J, leaving 12 bases between. Here the CDR3 DNA reads TGTGCCAGCAGCCCTGATGGGGGGCAGCCCCAGCATTTT. This sequence encodes CASSPDGGQPQHF.

The chain couples TRBV9 to TRBJ2-5, with 8 positions matching TRBD2. This CDR3 comprises 19 residues. J was trimmed by 2 bases and V by 4 bases; bases with no gene match: 19. Germline CDR1 SGDLS, CDR2 YYNGEE. CDR3 in DNA: TGTGCCAGCAGCTTGGGGACGTATTTGGGGCGGGGGGTTCAAGAGACCCAGTACTTC. Its protein is CASSLGTYLGRGVQETQYF.

The rearrangement joins TRBV7-9 to TRBJ1-4; 9 nucleotides align to TRBD1. V gave up 5 bases and J gave up 2 bases; unmatched junction bases: 3. Germline V gene data show CDR1 as SEHNR and CDR2 as FQNEAQ (reference sequence). This CDR3 comprises 15 residues. CDR3 loop: CASSDGTGTNEKLFF. As DNA, the CDR3 is TGTGCCAGCAGCGATGGGACAGGGACTAATGAAAAACTGTTTTTT.

The V gene is TRBV11-3, the J gene TRBJ2-3, with 12 positions matching TRBD2. CDR1 and CDR2 (germline): SGHNT, YENEEA. The CDR3 extends over 16 amino acids. The junction had 7 bases not matched to a gene; V was cut back by 4 bases and J by 5 bases. The CDR3 DNA sequence: TGTGCCAGCAGCTCGCCGGGACTAGCGGGTCAAGATACGCAGTATTTT. Residues: CASSSPGLAGQDTQYF.

The V and J genes are TRBV19 and TRBJ2-7; 10 positions match TRBD1. V was pared by 6 bases and J by 2 bases, with 7 bases of the junction left unmatched. CDR1 is LNHDA, CDR2 SQIVND, per germline (reference sequence). The CDR3 totals 15 residues. DNA of the CDR3: TGTGCCAGTAGAACAACCGGACAGGGGGCCTACGAGCAGTACTTC. This gives the protein CASRTTGQGAYEQYF.

The chain combines TRBV15 with TRBJ2-3; 8 nucleotides line up with TRBD1. The CDR3 extends over 15 amino acids. Germline lookup yields CDR1 LNHNV and CDR2 YYDKDF (reference sequence). V shed 3 bases, J shed 1 base, and the junction held 3 bases outside the gene matches. The CDR3 coding sequence is TGTGCCACCAGCAGCAGGGGGCTTGGCACAGATACGCAGTATTTT. Translating it yields CATSSRGLGTDTQYF.

V is TRBV7-8 and J is TRBJ1-5, with a possible D match to TRBD1 (5 bases). This CDR3 has 15 amino acids. V shed 6 bases and J shed 1 base, with 13 bases lying between them. Per germline, CDR1 SGHVS and CDR2 FQNEAQ. In nucleotides, the CDR3 is TGTGCCAGCAGACCGCAGGGTGGGAGCAATCAGCCCCAGCATTTT. Residues: CASRPQGGSNQPQHF. Complete variable domain (other parts from reference TRBV7-8 and TRBJ1-5): GAGVSQSPRYKVAKRGQDVALRCDPISGHVSLFWYQQALGQGPEFLTYFQNEAQLDKSGLPSDRFFAERPEGSVSTLKIQRTQQEDSAVYLCASRPQGGSNQPQHFGDGTRLSIL.

The rearrangement joins TRBV7-9 to TRBJ1-6, with D possibly being TRBD1 (5 bases). Germline CDR1 is SEHNR and CDR2 is FQNEAQ (reference sequence). The CDR3 totals 13 residues. Trimming cost V 1 base and J 11 bases, with 9 bases left between them. In DNA form, the CDR3 reads TGTGCCAGCAGCTTAGGCAGGGATACACCCCTCCACTTT. This codes for CASSLGRDTPLHF.

This clone was seen a single time. The chain carries TRBV7-9 and TRBJ1-4, with TRBD1 matching over 10 bases. The CDR3 is 15 residues long. Trimming removed 2 bases from V and 7 bases from J; junction bases left unmatched: 4. Germline V gene lookup returns CDR1 SEHNR and CDR2 FQNEAQ (reference sequence). CDR3 in DNA: TGTGCCAGCAGCTTACGGGGGACAGGGGTTGAAAAACTGTTTTTT. Its translation is CASSLRGTGVEKLFF.

The V and J genes are TRBV27 and TRBJ1-1; no definite D call. Germline assignment: CDR1 MNHEY and CDR2 SMNVEV (reference sequence). This CDR3 comprises 15 residues. The V end lost 6 bases, the J end lost 1 base, and 15 bases lay between the germline ends. Here the CDR3 reads CASRDVGEQNTEAFF. Written as DNA, the CDR3 is TGTGCCAGCAGAGACGTCGGGGAGCAGAACACTGAAGCTTTCTTT.